A single T cell receptor (beta chain) is shown here with its context. This specimen belongs to a study of T cell changes during pregnancy in multiple sclerosis. Germline V gene lookup returns CDR1 LNHDA and CDR2 SQIVND (reference sequence). This CDR3 comprises 17 residues. Trimming pared 2 bases from V and 5 bases from J, leaving 19 bases between. Using immunoSEQ multiplex PCR, the repertoire was profiled, and TCRdb retains in-frame clones only, with some absent. The sample lists about 80,000 clones, 90% to 95% occurring once. The starting material was peripheral blood, obtained before pregnancy. This sequence joins TRBV19 and TRBJ1-5; tentatively, D is TRBD1 (6 bases). This clonotype originated in a female donor with multiple sclerosis, enrolled in a pregnancy study. The CDR3 DNA reads TGTGCCAGTAGTATATCACCCGGGACATGGAGGTATCAGCCCCAGCATTTT. Its protein is CASSISPGTWRYQPQHF.